This TCR beta chain emerged from a study of T cells after yellow fever vaccination. TCRdb processed the 5' RACE reads anew with MiXCR; each CDR3 protein has one entry. The sample carries 600,000 to 750,000 distinct CDR3 sequences, around an eighth recorded once. This CDR3 spans 15 amino acids. Trimming took 6 bases from V and 3 from J; bases not matched to a gene: 8. The clonotype was recovered from a man aged 25 to 40 who received the YFV17D yellow fever vaccine. The genes are TRBV12-3 or TRBV12-4 and TRBJ1-5, with TRBD1 matching 7 bases. The specimen was PBMCs, collected on the day of the yellow fever booster vaccination. In nucleotides, the CDR3 is TGTGCCAGCAGAGAAAGACAGGGATTCAATCAGCCCCAGCATTTT. Encoded protein: CASRERQGFNQPQHF.